The rows below give T cell receptor beta chains drawn from one sample of a study of breast tumors, draining lymph nodes, adjacent tissues. TCRdb re-called the multiplex PCR reads with MiXCR, one entry per CDR3 protein. The repertoire holds more than 7,500 distinct CDR3 sequences, over 60% seen once, with under 45% in the top ten. Sample: tumor-adjacent breast tissue. The receptors here all came from a female donor with breast cancer. Some clones in this sample may be carry-over from other donors' samples. The CDR3 runs from the conserved cysteine through the conserved F or W. The D gene is left open where the match is weak. Size tells how often a clone was seen (once, few, many) or the class of an expanded clone, and some rows leave it out.

TRBD2	TRBV9	.	TRBJ2-3	CASSVGRAGGDTQYF	TGTGCCAGCAGCGTAGGACGAGCGGGAGGTGATACGCAGTATTTT
.	TRBV14	many	TRBJ2-2	CASSQVRFGTGELFF	TGTGCCAGCAGCCAAGTTAGGTTTGGCACCGGGGAGCTGTTTTTT
TRBD1	TRBV20-1	.	TRBJ1-6	CSASRRQGVDF	TGCAGTGCTTCCCGTAGACAGGGTGTCGATTTT
.	TRBV20-1	.	TRBJ2-7	CSARFGESSYEQYF	TGCAGTGCTAGATTCGGGGAATCCTCCTACGAGCAGTACTTC
TRBD1	TRBV29-1	.	TRBJ2-3	CSVSGQGSTDTQYF	TGCAGCGTCTCTGGACAGGGGAGCACAGATACGCAGTATTTT
.	TRBV5-1	.	TRBJ2-3	CASSFGHLTDTQYF	TGCGCCAGCAGCTTTGGACACCTCACAGATACGCAGTATTTT
TRBD1	TRBV4-1	.	TRBJ1-2	CASSQDFGTGGAGGYTF	TGCGCCAGCAGCCAAGATTTCGGGACAGGGGGCGCCGGTGGCTACACCTTC
TRBD2	TRBV24-1	.	TRBJ2-1	CATSESSGGAYNEQFF	TGTGCCACCAGTGAGAGTAGCGGGGGGGCCTACAATGAGCAGTTCTTC
TRBD1	TRBV20-1	.	TRBJ2-1	CSASPAGTGITNEQFF	TGCAGTGCTAGCCCGGCGGGGACAGGGATAACCAATGAGCAGTTCTTC
.	TRBV5-6	.	TRBJ2-7	CASSFRYEQYF	TGTGCCAGCAGCTTTCGGTACGAGCAGTACTTC
TRBD1	TRBV6-6	.	TRBJ2-6	CASSPDRGVSGANVLTF	TGTGCCAGCAGCCCGGACAGGGGAGTGTCTGGGGCCAACGTCCTGACTTTC
TRBD1	TRBV5-6	.	TRBJ1-4	CASSSRQGQGVGGLFF	TGTGCCAGCAGCTCCAGACAGGGACAGGGTGTGGGTGGACTGTTTTTT
.	TRBV29-1	.	TRBJ1-2	CSVSRNGGLDYGYTF	TGCAGCGTGTCACGAAACGGGGGGCTGGACTATGGCTACACCTTC
TRBD2	TRBV7-7	.	TRBJ2-2	CASSLGLAQNTGELFF	TGTGCCAGCAGCTTAGGACTAGCCCAGAACACCGGGGAGCTGTTTTTT
TRBD2	TRBV7-9	medium-sized	TRBJ2-5	CASSLSGNFFETQYF	TGTGCCAGCAGCTTGAGCGGGAATTTTTTTGAGACCCAGTACTTC
TRBD2	TRBV7-8	.	TRBJ2-5	CASSQARTSGPRGETQYF	TGTGCTAGCAGCCAGGCGAGGACTAGCGGTCCCCGAGGGGAGACCCAGTACTTC
.	TRBV4-1	medium-sized	TRBJ1-3	CASSQTRGNTIYF	TGCGCCAGCAGCCAGACCAGGGGAAACACCATATATTTT
TRBD2	TRBV14	.	TRBJ2-1	CASSQVKGLAGYNEQFF	TGTGCCAGCAGCCAAGTTAAGGGGCTAGCGGGGTATAATGAGCAGTTCTTC
.	TRBV6-6	.	TRBJ2-7	CASTLGLRSNLDEQYF	TGTGCCAGCACCCTGGGCCTCCGCTCCAATTTGGACGAGCAGTACTTC
TRBD1	TRBV6-5	.	TRBJ2-1	CASSGTGLGNEQFF	TGTGCCAGCAGCGGGACAGGGCTGGGGAATGAGCAGTTCTTC
TRBD1	TRBV11-2	.	TRBJ2-7	CASSRGGTGGYYEQYF	TGTGCCAGCAGCCGGGGGGGGACAGGGGGCTATTACGAGCAGTACTTC
TRBD1	TRBV6-5	many	TRBJ2-3	CASTSTGGTDTQYF	TGTGCCAGCACCTCGACAGGGGGGACAGATACGCAGTATTTT
.	TRBV7-9	.	TRBJ2-7	CASSQTGLFNEQYF	TGTGCCAGCAGCCAAACAGGTTTGTTCAACGAGCAGTACTTC
TRBD1	TRBV7-2	.	TRBJ2-7	CASSFYGTGAYEQYF	TGTGCCAGCAGCTTTTACGGGACAGGGGCTTACGAGCAGTACTTC
.	TRBV20-1	.	TRBJ1-5	CSARASRSNQPQHF	TGCAGTGCTAGAGCCAGCCGTAGCAATCAGCCCCAGCATTTT
.	TRBV5-1	.	TRBJ1-2	CASSLHNSGTGPVGYTF	TGCGCCAGCAGCTTGCATAATTCTGGGACGGGGCCTGTTGGCTACACCTTC
TRBD1	TRBV9	.	TRBJ2-1	CASSRRGDRGFDEQFF	TGTGCCAGCAGCCGGAGGGGGGACAGGGGTTTCGATGAGCAGTTCTTC
.	TRBV2	.	TRBJ2-3	CASSEAQGGDTQYF	TGTGCCAGCAGTGAAGCCCAGGGGGGAGATACGCAGTATTTT
TRBD2	TRBV4-1	medium-sized	TRBJ2-3	CASSQVRPGGTITDTQYF	TGCGCCAGCAGCCAAGTTCGCCCGGGGGGGACCATCACAGATACGCAGTATTTT
TRBD2	TRBV2	.	TRBJ2-7	CASGGVGYEQYF	TGTGCCAGCGGGGGGGTAGGATACGAGCAGTACTTC
TRBD2	TRBV15	.	TRBJ2-2	CATSRTGGGGNTGELFF	TGTGCCACCAGCAGAACCGGGGGGGGTGGTAACACCGGGGAGCTGTTTTTT
.	TRBV9	.	TRBJ2-7	CASSVELARSPYEQYF	TGTGCCAGCAGCGTAGAATTAGCGAGGTCGCCCTACGAGCAGTACTTC
TRBD1	TRBV27	.	TRBJ2-1	CASRPGQGYNEQFF	TGTGCCAGCAGACCCGGACAGGGCTACAATGAGCAGTTCTTC
.	TRBV20-1	.	TRBJ2-7	CSAPLSGWTYEQYF	TGCAGTGCTCCCTTGAGCGGGTGGACCTACGAGCAGTACTTC
.	TRBV20-1	.	TRBJ2-7	CSVGGTTGGEQYF	TGCAGTGTGGGCGGGACCACGGGCGGCGAGCAGTACTTC
.	TRBV6-1	.	TRBJ2-7	CASSVRDTDYEQYF	TGTGCCAGCAGTGTCCGGGACACCGACTACGAGCAGTACTTC
TRBD1	TRBV7-3	.	TRBJ1-2	CASSPTGGYGYTF	TGTGCCAGCAGCCCCACAGGGGGCTATGGCTACACCTTC
TRBD1	TRBV6-1	.	TRBJ1-6	CASSGDRGNSYNSPLHF	TGTGCCAGCAGTGGGGACAGGGGGAACTCCTATAATTCACCCCTCCACTTT
.	TRBV20-1	once	TRBJ1-6	CSAQTAGVDNSPLHF	TGCAGTGCTCAGACGGCGGGGGTTGACAATTCACCCCTCCACTTT
.	TRBV6-1	.	TRBJ2-7	CASSRAGRNEQYF	TGTGCCAGCAGCCGGGCGGGACGGAACGAGCAGTACTTC
.	TRBV12-3/TRBV12-4	.	TRBJ2-3	CASSWGNTQYF	TGTGCCAGCAGTTGGGGGAATACGCAGTATTTT
TRBD1	TRBV20-1	large	TRBJ2-1	CSARGGGTGARNEQFF	TGCAGTGCTAGAGGGGGGGGGACAGGGGCGCGCAATGAGCAGTTCTTC
.	TRBV5-1	.	TRBJ2-6	CASRPPGAGADVLTF	TGCGCCAGCCGGCCCCCGGGGGCCGGGGCCGACGTCCTGACTTTC
.	TRBV4-1	.	TRBJ2-5	CASSQGVAAKETQYF	TGCGCCAGCAGCCAAGGGGTTGCGGCGAAAGAGACCCAGTACTTC
TRBD2	TRBV10-1	few	TRBJ2-1	CASAAAGGIFDEQFF	TGCGCCAGCGCCGCAGCGGGAGGCATCTTTGATGAGCAGTTCTTC
TRBD1	TRBV9	.	TRBJ1-5	CASSVGDREGQPQHF	TGTGCCAGCAGCGTAGGGGACAGGGAGGGTCAGCCCCAGCATTTT
TRBD1	TRBV19	once	TRBJ2-7	CASTLSGTGSYEQYF	TGTGCCAGTACCCTGTCCGGGACAGGGAGCTACGAGCAGTACTTC
.	TRBV10-3	.	TRBJ2-7	CAITRALIDEQYF	TGTGCCATCACACGAGCCCTAATAGACGAGCAGTACTTC
TRBD1	TRBV5-1	medium-sized	TRBJ1-6	CASRQGQGLGSPLHF	TGCGCCAGCAGACAGGGACAGGGGTTGGGTTCACCCCTCCACTTT
TRBD2	TRBV7-8	.	TRBJ2-1	CASSFRTSSNEQFF	TGTGCCAGCAGCTTTCGGACTAGCAGTAATGAGCAGTTCTTC
TRBD2	TRBV5-6	.	TRBJ2-3	CASSPKPFSGRAADTQYF	TGTGCCAGCAGCCCAAAACCTTTTAGCGGGAGGGCCGCAGATACGCAGTATTTT
TRBD1	TRBV2	.	TRBJ1-6	CASTGTEDSPLHF	TGTGCCAGCACTGGGACAGAGGATTCACCCCTCCACTTT
TRBD1	TRBV6-2/TRBV6-3	.	TRBJ2-6	CASRSPGTGAGANVLTF	TGTGCCAGCAGGAGTCCCGGGACAGGGGCTGGGGCCAACGTCCTGACTTTC